The present TCR beta chain was sequenced within a study of T cells in Graves' hyperthyroidism and ophthalmopathy. RNA transcripts gave rise to amplified TCR beta CDR3 regions. The HTBI primer set was used in a first-round RT-PCR of the TCR CDR3. TCRdb processed the multiplex PCR reads anew with MiXCR; each CDR3 protein has one entry. The sample shows approximately 530,000 distinct CDR3 sequences, 15% to 20% of them seen only once. V lost 0 bases, J lost 3 bases, and 12 bases lay in between. The CDR3 has 15 residues. The germline V gene has CDR1 MNHEY and CDR2 SVGEGT. V is TRBV6-2 or TRBV6-3 and J is TRBJ2-7, with a tentative D call TRBD1 (6 bases). Sequencing was performed on blood. The receptor was derived from a man aged 35-49 years with Graves' ophthalmopathy. As DNA, the CDR3 is TGTGCCAGCAGTTACTCGAACAGGGCATTCTACGAGCAGTACTTC. Residues: CASSYSNRAFYEQYF.